A single sample gave rise to the 15 T cell receptor beta chains below, sequenced in a study of shared clonotypes between healthy human individuals. Only in-frame clones appear in the TCRdb table, and some are missing; sequencing was by immunoSEQ multiplex PCR. The sample comprises a few million clones, just over 90% of which are singletons, and 0.35% to 0.5% rests with the top ten. The sample comprised naive CD4+ T cells from PBMCs. Subset noted: CD45RA+ positively selected. These receptors originate from a young man in good health. Some clones in this sample may be carry-over from other donors' samples.

This clone was detected once. This sequence joins TRBV29-1 and TRBJ2-3; 7 nucleotides match TRBD1. V was clipped by 3 bases and J by 8 bases; unmatched bases: 2. Germline V gives CDR1 SQVTM, CDR2 ANQGSEA. The CDR3 extends over 11 amino acids. For the CDR3, the DNA is TGCAGCGTTGAGACAGGGAGTACGCAGTATTTT. Amino acids: CSVETGSTQYF.

This clone showed up just once. This rearrangement joins TRBV5-1 to TRBJ2-1; D unresolved. Trimming pared 0 bases from V and 9 bases from J, leaving 13 bases between. Germline-derived CDR1 and CDR2 are SGHRS and YFSETQ. This CDR3 contains 14 residues. The CDR3 region has the DNA TGCGCCAGCAGCTTGGCCCGGGTGGAAAGTGAGCAGTTCTTC. Translation: CASSLARVESEQFF.

This chain joins TRBV7-2 and TRBJ2-1; 8 positions match TRBD2. The CDR3 spans 16 residues. From germline, CDR1 is SGHTA and CDR2 FQGNSA. With 1 base clipped from V and 3 bases from J, the junction kept 5 bases outside the gene matches. In DNA, the CDR3 is TGTGCCAGCAGCTTAGAGGGCGGGAGGTACTACAATGAGCAGTTCTTC. It yields the protein CASSLEGGRYYNEQFF.

The chain is built from TRBV7-8 and TRBJ2-6; TRBD1 matches 7 bases. Germline V gives CDR1 SGHVS, CDR2 FQNEAQ. The V and J ends lost 3 bases and 0 bases, in that order; junction bases with no gene match: 2. The CDR3 runs to 16 residues. This CDR3 is CASSFDRVSGANVLTF. The CDR3 DNA sequence: TGTGCCAGCAGCTTCGACAGGGTCTCTGGGGCCAACGTCCTGACTTTC. The whole variable domain, remainder taken from reference TRBV7-8 and TRBJ2-6, is GAGVSQSPRYKVAKRGQDVALRCDPISGHVSLFWYQQALGQGPEFLTYFQNEAQLDKSGLPSDRFFAERPEGSVSTLKIQRTQQEDSAVYLCASSFDRVSGANVLTFGAGSRLTVL.

There are a few counts of this clone. The chain has TRBV30 and TRBJ1-1, with a weak D call TRBD1 (6 bases). The V gene lost 2 bases and the J gene lost 2 bases, with 9 bases spanning the gap. Germline CDR1 reads GTSNPN; CDR2 reads SVGIG (reference sequence). This CDR3 is 13 amino acids long. CDR3 sequence (DNA): TGTGCCTGGAGTACAGGGATCAACACTGAAGCTTTCTTT. It yields the protein CAWSTGINTEAFF.

In its sample, this clone was seen once. The chain has TRBV14 and TRBJ2-5; no clear D. Trimming cost V 1 base and J 0 bases, with 15 bases left between them. Germline V CDR1 and CDR2: SGHDN, FVKESK. The CDR3 runs to 17 residues. The CDR3 loop is CASSQGNRILYQETQYF. Here the CDR3 DNA reads TGTGCCAGCAGCCAAGGGAACCGGATTTTGTACCAAGAGACCCAGTACTTC. The whole variable domain, remainder taken from reference TRBV14 and TRBJ2-5, is EAGVTQFPSHSVIEKGQTVTLRCDPISGHDNLYWYRRVMGKEIKFLLHFVKESKQDESGMPNNRFLAERTGGTYSTLKVQPAELEDSGVYFCASSQGNRILYQETQYFGPGTRLLVL.

The chain combines TRBV7-9 with TRBJ2-3, with TRBD1 matching 9 bases. J lost 2 bases, V lost 9 bases, and 9 bases had no gene match. The CDR3 runs to 15 residues. Germline CDR1 SEHNR, CDR2 FQNEAQ (reference sequence). The CDR3 loop is CASRKGTGFTDTQYF. CDR3 coding DNA: TGTGCCAGTCGGAAAGGGACAGGGTTCACAGATACGCAGTATTTT.

The V and J genes are TRBV9 and TRBJ2-2; D call uncertain. Deletions cut 3 bases from V and 6 bases from J, with 6 bases between. This CDR3 is built from 12 residues. CDR1 is SGDLS and CDR2 is YYNGEE in the germline V gene. This CDR3 is CASSGDAGELFF. CDR3 nucleotides: TGTGCCAGCAGCGGGGATGCCGGGGAGCTGTTTTTT.

The chain uses TRBV28 and TRBJ1-2, with 9 bases that match TRBD1. The J segment lost 8 bases and the V segment lost 5 bases, leaving 3 bases of the junction unmatched. The CDR3 contains 12 residues. Germline V CDR1 and CDR2: MDHEN, SYDVKM. CDR3 amino acids: CASSIQGAGYTF. As DNA, the CDR3 is TGTGCCAGCAGTATACAGGGGGCGGGCTACACCTTC.

V usage is TRBV6-5 and J usage is TRBJ2-7, with TRBD1 matching over 10 bases. This CDR3 comprises 15 residues. Germline V lookup: CDR1 MNHEY, CDR2 SVGAGI. The trim removed 5 bases at V and 2 bases at J, leaving 6 bases unmatched. The CDR3 region has the DNA TGTGCCAGCAGTCGTTCGGGGACAGGGGCCTACGAGCAGTACTTC. Amino acid sequence: CASSRSGTGAYEQYF.

This rearrangement joins TRBV6-5 to TRBJ2-2; D perhaps matches TRBD1 (7 bases). The CDR3 is 15 residues long. CDR1 and CDR2 from the germline V gene are MNHEY and SVGAGI. V dropped 7 bases and J dropped 4 bases, with 16 bases sitting between them. This CDR3 is CASKKEGAVTGELFF. CDR3 DNA: TGTGCCAGCAAAAAGGAGGGGGCAGTCACCGGGGAGCTGTTTTTT.

The rearrangement uses TRBV9 and TRBJ2-1, with 11 bases matching TRBD2. In germline, CDR1 is SGDLS, CDR2 YYNGEE. The V gene end was trimmed by 4 bases and the J gene end by 9 bases; junction bases not matched to a gene: 9. This CDR3 comprises 15 residues. The DNA for the CDR3 is TGTGCCAGCAGCCCCCGGCTAGCGGGAGGTCCTGAGCAGTTCTTC. It codes for CASSPRLAGGPEQFF.

This clone came up once. The chain joins TRBV6-6 to TRBJ2-3; TRBD2 is a possible D gene (6 bases). The germline CDR1 and CDR2 sequences are MNHNY and SVGAGI (reference sequence). Trimming removed 3 bases at V and 0 bases at J, with 13 bases between. This CDR3 is 16 amino acids long. The CDR3 nucleotides are TGTGCCAGCAGTTATGGCCCCAGCGGGAGCACAGATACGCAGTATTTT. Translation gives CASSYGPSGSTDTQYF.

The chain combines TRBV15 with TRBJ2-5, with a weak D call TRBD1 (5 bases). In germline, CDR1 is LNHNV, CDR2 YYDKDF (reference sequence). The CDR3 totals 14 residues. The ends were cut back, 5 bases at V and 5 bases at J, with 15 bases in the middle. CDR3 DNA sequence: TGTGCCACCAGCGTAGACAGTTTTTCGGAGACCCAGTACTTC. Encoded protein: CATSVDSFSETQYF.

The CDR3 sequence is CASSMPSGGTDTQYF. Written as DNA, the CDR3 is TGTGCCAGTAGTATGCCCAGCGGGGGCACAGATACGCAGTATTTT. The chain joins TRBV19 to TRBJ2-3, with 7 bases that match TRBD2. V gave up 3 bases and J gave up 1 base; unmatched junction bases: 4. CDR3 length equals 15 residues. CDR1 is LNHDA, CDR2 SQIVND, per germline (reference sequence).